The 15 T cell receptor beta chains below were found in one sample sequenced in a study of T cells expressing NK-cell markers. TCRdb reprocessed the 5' RACE reads, with one entry per CDR3 protein and no DNA. The repertoire table contains some 440,000 distinct CDR3 sequences. Material for sequencing was blood T cells: a sorted CD56 or NKG2C T cell subset, CD4+ or CD8+ T cells, or bulk PBMC T cells (not recorded which). The source of these receptors is a woman aged 45 to 65 in good health.

J is TRBJ2-3 and V is TRBV11-2; TCRdb lists TRBD2, though no DNA is available to test this call. The CDR3 covers 12 residues. CDR1 is SGHAT and CDR2 is FQNNGV in the germline V gene. CDR3 protein: CASSPNQEAQYF.

The V call is TRBV12-3 or TRBV12-4, the J call TRBJ2-1; TCRdb reports TRBD2, a call that lacks DNA to check it against. The CDR3 loop spans 16 amino acids. CDR3 protein: CASSLSGGSKIGEQFF.

The V call is TRBV7-8, the J call TRBJ2-3; with no DNA, the TCRdb D assignment of TRBD1 cannot be verified. The CDR3 loop spans 14 amino acids. CDR1 is SGHVS and CDR2 is FQNEAQ in the germline V gene. This chain's CDR3 is CAGTGDVRTDTQYF.

The chain carries TRBV12-3 or TRBV12-4 and TRBJ1-6; without DNA, the TCRdb call of TRBD1 cannot be checked. This CDR3 contains 18 residues. CDR3 sequence reads: CASSKWGGGSSYNSPLHF.

The genes are TRBV5-1 and TRBJ2-3; lacking DNA, the TRBD2 call made by TCRdb goes unchecked. The CDR3 loop spans 15 amino acids. The germline V gene encodes CDR1 SGHRS and CDR2 YFSETQ. CDR3 sequence reads: CASSLGGFSTDTQYF.

V and J are TRBV3-1 and TRBJ2-4; with no DNA, the TCRdb D assignment of TRBD2 cannot be verified. The CDR3 sequence is 13 residues long. Per germline, CDR1 LGHDT and CDR2 YNNKEL (reference sequence). CDR3 protein: CASSPWAGDIQYF.

V is TRBV7-9 and J is TRBJ1-6; the TRBD1 assignment by TCRdb is unverifiable without DNA. The CDR3 spans 15 residues. The germline V gene has CDR1 SEHNR and CDR2 FQNEAQ (reference sequence). CDR3 loop: CASSSGQMIGSPLHF.

The V gene is TRBV10-3, the J gene TRBJ2-1; TCRdb indicates TRBD1, and absent DNA this call remains unverified. The germline V gene has CDR1 ENHRY and CDR2 SYGVKD. CDR3 size: 15 residues. The CDR3 loop reads CAISESLTGAGEQFF.

The chain links TRBV7-3 to TRBJ2-1; TCRdb's D gene call, TRBD1, goes unchecked for lack of DNA. Germline V lookup: CDR1 SGHTA, CDR2 FQGTGA. The CDR3 loop spans 18 amino acids. CDR3 protein: CASSLTGGGLNPYNEQFF.

The chain combines TRBV29-1 with TRBJ2-3; the D call of TRBD2 rests on TCRdb alone, since no DNA is present to check it. Germline V gene data show CDR1 as SQVTM and CDR2 as ANQGSEA. The CDR3 sequence is 11 residues long. The CDR3: CSGEGLDTQYF.

The chain links TRBV5-1 to TRBJ2-3; TCRdb selects TRBD2, and the lack of DNA leaves this call unchecked. The CDR3 has 18 amino acids. Germline V gives CDR1 SGHRS, CDR2 YFSETQ. The CDR3 sequence: CASSSGLAGVALRDTQYF.

CDR3 residues: CSVRRGLNTGELFF. The rearrangement joins TRBV29-1 to TRBJ2-2; absent DNA, TCRdb's TRBD2 call cannot be checked. The CDR3 spans 14 residues. Germline V gene sequence: CDR1 SQVTM, CDR2 ANQGSEA.

This chain links TRBV12-3 or TRBV12-4 with TRBJ1-5; without DNA, the TCRdb call of TRBD1 cannot be checked. The CDR3 spans 14 residues. The CDR3 is CASSRQGGNQPQHF.

The rearrangement uses TRBV3-1 and TRBJ1-1; TCRdb outputs TRBD1, but without DNA this stays unchecked. This CDR3 contains 13 residues. Per germline, CDR1 LGHDT and CDR2 YNNKEL (reference sequence). This CDR3 is CASSSSAIPGAFF.

The V call is TRBV2, the J call TRBJ2-1. The germline V gene encodes CDR1 SNHLY and CDR2 FYNNEI. CDR3 size: 14 residues. CDR3: CASRGAGLYNEQFF.